Here is one T cell receptor (beta chain) with its context. Antigen specificity is unknown. The length of the CDR3 is 17 residues. The germline gives CDR1 SGHAT, CDR2 FQNNGV. V gave up 1 base and J gave up 4 bases, with 19 bases separating them. This sample was taken from a study of beta chain features in type 1 diabetes. The authors reverse transcribed all of the isolated RNA, so sequencing captured expressed TCRB transcripts. Only in-frame clones appear in the TCRdb table, and some are missing; sequencing was by immunoSEQ multiplex PCR. The sample records some 350,000 clones, 8% to 10% being singletons. It was one heparinised blood draw, averaging about 116 mL, that each donor gave. Overall study findings and caveats: A greater similarity of naive, central memory and Treg TCRB repertoires was seen among patients than among healthy donors. Shortening of TCRB CDR3s, moderate but significant, appeared in all four CD4+ subsets of Type 1 diabetes patients.

This receptor was taken from a man between 25 and 39 years old with type 1 diabetes. The genes are TRBV11-2 and TRBJ1-1, with a tentative D call TRBD1 (5 bases). The sequencing input was central memory CD4+ T cells from blood. The CDR3 loop is CASSLGLFGTLGTEAFF. Here the CDR3 DNA reads TGTGCCAGCAGCTTAGGTCTCTTCGGGACGCTTGGCACTGAAGCTTTCTTT.